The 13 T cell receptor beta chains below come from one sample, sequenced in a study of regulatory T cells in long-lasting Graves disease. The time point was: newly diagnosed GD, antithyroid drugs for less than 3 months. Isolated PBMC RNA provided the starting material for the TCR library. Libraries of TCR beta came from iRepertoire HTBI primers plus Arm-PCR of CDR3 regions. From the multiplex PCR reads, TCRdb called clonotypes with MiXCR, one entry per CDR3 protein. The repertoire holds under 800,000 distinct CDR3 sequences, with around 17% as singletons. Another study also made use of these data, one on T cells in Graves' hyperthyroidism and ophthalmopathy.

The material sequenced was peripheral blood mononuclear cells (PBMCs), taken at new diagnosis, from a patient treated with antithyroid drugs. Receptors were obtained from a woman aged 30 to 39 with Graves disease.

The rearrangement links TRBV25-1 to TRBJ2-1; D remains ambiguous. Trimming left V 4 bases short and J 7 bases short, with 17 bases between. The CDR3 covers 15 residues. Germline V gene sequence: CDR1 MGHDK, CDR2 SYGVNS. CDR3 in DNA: TGTGCCAGCAGTGTCCCCGGACGGAGAGATAATGAGCAGTTCTTC. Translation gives CASSVPGRRDNEQFF.

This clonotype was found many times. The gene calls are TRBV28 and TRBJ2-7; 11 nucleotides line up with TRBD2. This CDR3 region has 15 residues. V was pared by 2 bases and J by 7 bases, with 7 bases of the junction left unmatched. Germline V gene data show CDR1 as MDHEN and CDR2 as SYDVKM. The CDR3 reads CASSLLAGGSGEQYF. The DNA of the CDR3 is TGTGCCAGCAGTTTACTAGCGGGAGGTTCGGGGGAGCAGTACTTC.

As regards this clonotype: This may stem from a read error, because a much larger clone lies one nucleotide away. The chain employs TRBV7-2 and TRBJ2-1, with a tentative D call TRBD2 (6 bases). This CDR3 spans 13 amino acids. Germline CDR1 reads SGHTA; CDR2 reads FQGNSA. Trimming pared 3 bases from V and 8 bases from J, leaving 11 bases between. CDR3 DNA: TGTGCCAGCAGCTTCGGGGGTGGGGATGAGCAGTTCTTC. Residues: CASSFGGGDEQFF. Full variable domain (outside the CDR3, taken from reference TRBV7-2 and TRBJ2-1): GAGVSQSPSNKVTEKGKDVELRCDPISGHTALYWYRQSLGQGLEFLIYFQGNSAPDKSGLPSDRFSAERTGGSVSTLTIQRTQQEDSAVYLCASSFGGGDEQFFGPGTRLTVL.

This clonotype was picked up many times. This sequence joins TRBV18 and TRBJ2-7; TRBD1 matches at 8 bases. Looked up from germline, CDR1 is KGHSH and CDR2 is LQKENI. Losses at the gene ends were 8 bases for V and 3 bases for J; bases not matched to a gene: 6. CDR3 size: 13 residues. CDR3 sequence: CASSEGQGYEQYF. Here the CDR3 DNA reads TGTGCCAGCAGCGAAGGACAGGGCTACGAGCAGTACTTC.

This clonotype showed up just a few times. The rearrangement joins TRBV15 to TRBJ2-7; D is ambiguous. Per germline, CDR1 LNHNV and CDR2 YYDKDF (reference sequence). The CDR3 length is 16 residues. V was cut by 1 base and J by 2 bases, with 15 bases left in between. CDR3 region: CATSRATRTPPYEQYF. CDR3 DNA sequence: TGTGCCACCAGCAGAGCTACCAGGACCCCCCCCTACGAGCAGTACTTC. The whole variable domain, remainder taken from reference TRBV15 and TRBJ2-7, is DAMVIQNPRYQVTQFGKPVTLSCSQTLNHNVMYWYQQKSSQAPKLLFHYYDKDFNNEADTPDNFQSRRPNTSFCFLDIRSPGLGDTAMYLCATSRATRTPPYEQYFGPGTRLTVT.

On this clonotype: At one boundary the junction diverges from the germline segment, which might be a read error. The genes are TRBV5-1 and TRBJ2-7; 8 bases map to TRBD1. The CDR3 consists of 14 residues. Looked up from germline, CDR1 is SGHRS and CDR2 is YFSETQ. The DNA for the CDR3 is TGCGCCAGCAGCCATGACAGGGGAACCTACGGGCAGTACTTC. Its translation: CASSHDRGTYGQYF.

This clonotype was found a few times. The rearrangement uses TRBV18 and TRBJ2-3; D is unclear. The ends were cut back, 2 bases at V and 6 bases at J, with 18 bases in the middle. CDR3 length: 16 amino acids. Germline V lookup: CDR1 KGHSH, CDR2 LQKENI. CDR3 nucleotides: TGTGCCAGCTCACCAAGCCCAACACTCCTCTTGGATACGCAGTATTTT. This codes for CASSPSPTLLLDTQYF.

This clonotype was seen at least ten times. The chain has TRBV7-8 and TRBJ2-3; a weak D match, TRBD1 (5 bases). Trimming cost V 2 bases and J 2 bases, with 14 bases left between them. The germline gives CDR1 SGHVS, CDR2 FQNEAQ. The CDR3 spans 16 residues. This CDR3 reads CASSLSSRVFTDTQYF. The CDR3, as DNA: TGTGCCAGCAGCTTATCCAGCAGGGTGTTCACAGATACGCAGTATTTT.

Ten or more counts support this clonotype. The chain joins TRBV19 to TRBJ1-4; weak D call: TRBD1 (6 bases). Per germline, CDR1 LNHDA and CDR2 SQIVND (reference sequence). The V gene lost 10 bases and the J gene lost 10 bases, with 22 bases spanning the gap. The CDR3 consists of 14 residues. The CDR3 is CATKPGEQGGKLFF. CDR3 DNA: TGTGCCACCAAGCCAGGGGAACAGGGCGGAAAACTGTTTTTT.

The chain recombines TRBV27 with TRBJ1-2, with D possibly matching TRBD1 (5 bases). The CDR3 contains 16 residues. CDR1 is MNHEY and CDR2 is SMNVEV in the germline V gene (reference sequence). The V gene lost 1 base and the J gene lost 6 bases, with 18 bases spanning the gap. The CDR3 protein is CASSLYFLSGLNGYTF. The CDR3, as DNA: TGTGCCAGCAGTTTATACTTCCTCTCAGGGCTAAATGGCTACACCTTC.

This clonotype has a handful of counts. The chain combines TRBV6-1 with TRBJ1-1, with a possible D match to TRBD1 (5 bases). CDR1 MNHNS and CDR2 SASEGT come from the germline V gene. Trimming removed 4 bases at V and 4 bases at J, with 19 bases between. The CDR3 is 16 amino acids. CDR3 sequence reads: CASSGARGGGGTEAFF. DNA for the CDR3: TGTGCCAGCAGTGGAGCACGGGGGGGGGGGGGCACTGAAGCTTTCTTT.

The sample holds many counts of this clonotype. CDR3 DNA sequence: TGTGCCAGCAGCTTAGTTAAGGTCGGGACCTCCTACGAGCAGTACTTC. It specifies CASSLVKVGTSYEQYF. The chain recombines TRBV7-9 with TRBJ2-7; D is tentatively TRBD1 or TRBD2 (5 bases each). Trimming cost V 1 base and J 0 bases, with 13 bases left between them. CDR3 length: 16 residues. Germline CDR1 is SEHNR and CDR2 is FQNEAQ (reference sequence).

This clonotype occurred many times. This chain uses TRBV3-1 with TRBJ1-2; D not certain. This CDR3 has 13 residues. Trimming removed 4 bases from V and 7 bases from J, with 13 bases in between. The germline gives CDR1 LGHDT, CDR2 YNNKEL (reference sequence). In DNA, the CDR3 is TGTGCCAGCAGCCCGACAAGGTTCGGTGGCTACACCTTC. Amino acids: CASSPTRFGGYTF.